The next 8 T cell receptor beta chains were all read from a single sample in a study of PD-1 blockade in classical Hodgkin lymphoma. Relapse after autologous stem cell transplantation occurred in every patient, and brentuximab vedotin exposure varied. Sequencing used immunoSEQ multiplex PCR; TCRdb keeps in-frame clones, though not all of them. The sample has about 75,000 clones, 85% to 95% seen once; the top ten hold over 6.5%. Source: peripheral blood mononuclear cells (PBMCs), taken at baseline. All receptors derive from a human donor with classical Hodgkin lymphoma.

The V gene is TRBV18, the J gene TRBJ1-5; no clear D gene. The length of the CDR3 is 15 residues. Germline CDR1 reads KGHSH; CDR2 reads LQKENI. Trimming removed 3 bases at V and 2 bases at J, with 11 bases between. CDR3 residues: CASSPGSGGNQPQHF. As DNA, the CDR3 is TGTGCCAGCTCACCGGGGAGTGGGGGCAATCAGCCCCAGCATTTT.

This chain joins TRBV10-3 and TRBJ2-2; TRBD2 matches 7 bases. The CDR3 has 16 amino acids. After removal of 7 bases from V and 4 bases from J, the junction contained 12 bases not matched to a gene. The germline gives CDR1 ENHRY, CDR2 SYGVKD. Here the CDR3 DNA reads TGTGCCATCACCAGCGGGACTATTGGGGGCACCGGGGAGCTGTTTTTT. It codes for CAITSGTIGGTGELFF.

The chain has TRBV5-1 and TRBJ1-1; no firm D call. The CDR3 runs to 13 residues. Germline lookup yields CDR1 SGHRS and CDR2 YFSETQ. V dropped 1 base and J dropped 1 base, with 5 bases sitting between them. CDR3 residues: CASSLYRNTEAFF. Here the CDR3 DNA reads TGCGCCAGCAGCTTGTATAGGAACACTGAAGCTTTCTTT.

The V and J genes are TRBV18 and TRBJ1-5; D gene unclear. Trimming cost V 1 base and J 1 base, with 11 bases left between them. The CDR3 totals 16 residues. The germline gives CDR1 KGHSH, CDR2 LQKENI. The CDR3 region is CASSPRGIPSNQPQHF. The DNA for the CDR3 is TGTGCCAGCTCACCACGCGGTATTCCGAGCAATCAGCCCCAGCATTTT.

A note on this clone: The junction does not match germline at one end; this may be a read error. The chain employs TRBV27 and TRBJ1-2; possibly TRBD1 for D (5 bases). Germline V gene lookup returns CDR1 MNHEY and CDR2 SMNVEV (reference sequence). The CDR3 is 12 amino acids. CDR3 loop: CASSFPKGRVSF. The CDR3, as DNA: TGTGCCAGCAGTTTTCCCAAAGGCAGGGTCTCCTTC.

The chain couples TRBV7-7 to TRBJ2-1, with TRBD2 as a possible D gene (5 bases). Germline V gene data show CDR1 as SSHAT and CDR2 as FNYEAQ (reference sequence). CDR3 size: 15 residues. The V end was cut by 5 bases, the J end by 4 bases, with 15 bases between. DNA for the CDR3: TGTGCCAGCAGCAGCGGAGCGTCTAGGTACAATGAGCAGTTCTTC. It translates to CASSSGASRYNEQFF. The full variable domain, completed using reference TRBV7-7 and TRBJ2-1, is GAGVSQSPRYKVTKRGQDVTLRCDPISSHATLYWYQQALGQGPEFLTYFNYEAQPDKSGLPSDRFSAERPEGSISTLTIQRTEQRDSAMYRCASSSGASRYNEQFFGPGTRLTVL.

The J gene is TRBJ2-2, the V gene TRBV4-2; tentatively, D is TRBD1 or TRBD2 (7 bases each). Trimming shortened V by 2 bases and J by 3 bases, and 10 bases separated the two germline ends. The CDR3 spans 15 residues. Germline V gene sequence: CDR1 LGHNA, CDR2 YNFKEQ. This CDR3 reads CASSQSGTDTGELFF. CDR3 coding DNA: TGTGCCAGCAGCCAAAGCGGGACAGACACCGGGGAGCTGTTTTTT.

The J gene is TRBJ1-5, the V gene TRBV5-6; possibly TRBD1 for D (6 bases). This CDR3 contains 15 residues. Germline CDR1 is SGHDT and CDR2 is YYEEEE. The V and J ends lost 4 bases and 6 bases respectively, with 17 bases between them. The CDR3 DNA sequence: TGTGCCAGCAGCCCCAGGGGAGCTAGTGCTCAGCCCCAGCATTTT. Protein sequence: CASSPRGASAQPQHF.